Listed below are T cell receptor beta chains from one sample, sequenced in a study of blood T cell repertoires in COVID-19. TCRdb's copy holds only in-frame clones and misses some; the assay was immunoSEQ multiplex PCR. The sample carries fewer than 200,000 clones, around 85% recorded once. Sequencing used peripheral blood. The receptor source for this set is a man in his sixties who had recovered from COVID-19. The CDR3 runs from the conserved cysteine through the conserved F or W. Fields, in order: D gene, CDR3 length, J gene, clone size, V gene, CDR3 protein, CDR3 DNA. The D gene is left open where the match is weak. Only some rows state a clone size, as once, few, many or a class for expanded clones.

D gene: TRBD1
CDR3 length: 17
J gene: TRBJ2-7
clone size: once
V gene: TRBV6-6
CDR3 protein: CASSRSGTVLFGSEQYF
CDR3 DNA: TGTGCCAGCAGTCGGTCCGGGACAGTGTTGTTCGGCTCCGAGCAGTACTTC

D gene: NA
CDR3 length: 15
J gene: TRBJ1-2
clone size: NA
V gene: TRBV14
CDR3 protein: CASSQAGRYGNGYTF
CDR3 DNA: TGTGCCAGCAGCCAAGCAGGCCGTTACGGGAATGGCTACACCTTC

D gene: NA
CDR3 length: 12
J gene: TRBJ2-1
clone size: NA
V gene: TRBV7-3
CDR3 protein: CASSLGSNEQFF
CDR3 DNA: TGTGCCAGCAGCTTAGGTAGCAATGAGCAGTTCTTC

D gene: TRBD1
CDR3 length: 15
J gene: TRBJ1-1
clone size: NA
V gene: TRBV27
CDR3 protein: CASSLGQGRNAEAFF
CDR3 DNA: TGTGCCAGCAGTTTGGGACAGGGGAGAAACGCTGAAGCTTTCTTT

D gene: TRBD1
CDR3 length: 16
J gene: TRBJ1-5
clone size: NA
V gene: TRBV20-1
CDR3 protein: CSASSGQGLGYQPQHF
CDR3 DNA: TGCAGTGCTAGTAGTGGACAGGGTTTGGGTTATCAGCCCCAGCATTTT

D gene: NA
CDR3 length: 15
J gene: TRBJ1-6
clone size: NA
V gene: TRBV3-1/TRBV3-2
CDR3 protein: CASKSEPYNNSPLHF
CDR3 DNA: TGTGCCAGCAAATCAGAACCTTATAACAATTCACCCCTCCACTTT

D gene: TRBD1
CDR3 length: 16
J gene: TRBJ1-6
clone size: NA
V gene: TRBV7-2
CDR3 protein: CASSADRGSYNSPLHF
CDR3 DNA: TGTGCCAGCAGCGCAGACAGGGGCTCCTATAATTCACCCCTCCACTTT

D gene: TRBD1
CDR3 length: 14
J gene: TRBJ1-2
clone size: NA
V gene: TRBV5-5
CDR3 protein: CASTPEGTGVGYTF
CDR3 DNA: TGTGCCAGCACCCCTGAAGGGACAGGGGTTGGCTACACCTTC

D gene: TRBD1
CDR3 length: 16
J gene: TRBJ1-5
clone size: NA
V gene: TRBV5-6
CDR3 protein: CASSQLDRGDNQPQHF
CDR3 DNA: TGTGCCAGCAGCCAACTAGACAGGGGCGACAATCAGCCCCAGCATTTT

D gene: TRBD2
CDR3 length: 15
J gene: TRBJ2-7
clone size: NA
V gene: TRBV7-3
CDR3 protein: CASSLMASGHYEQYF
CDR3 DNA: TGTGCCAGCAGCTTAATGGCTAGCGGCCACTACGAGCAGTACTTC

D gene: NA
CDR3 length: 15
J gene: TRBJ1-1
clone size: NA
V gene: TRBV6-5
CDR3 protein: CASSYSGLEATEAFF
CDR3 DNA: TGTGCCAGCAGTTACTCGGGACTCGAAGCCACTGAAGCTTTCTTT

D gene: NA
CDR3 length: 13
J gene: TRBJ1-1
clone size: few
V gene: TRBV12-3/TRBV12-4
CDR3 protein: CASSSLHHTEAFF
CDR3 DNA: TGTGCCAGCAGTTCACTGCACCACACTGAAGCTTTCTTT

D gene: NA
CDR3 length: 16
J gene: TRBJ1-3
clone size: NA
V gene: TRBV19
CDR3 protein: CASSMKGVSSGNTIYF
CDR3 DNA: TGTGCCAGTAGTATGAAGGGGGTGAGCTCTGGAAACACCATATATTTT

D gene: TRBD1
CDR3 length: 16
J gene: TRBJ1-2
clone size: NA
V gene: TRBV24-1
CDR3 protein: CATSARDRATNYGYTF
CDR3 DNA: TGTGCCACCAGTGCCCGGGACAGGGCAACTAACTATGGCTACACCTTC

D gene: TRBD1
CDR3 length: 18
J gene: TRBJ1-6
clone size: NA
V gene: TRBV4-2
CDR3 protein: CASQPAGQGLTYNSPLHF
CDR3 DNA: TGTGCCAGCCAGCCGGCAGGACAGGGGCTTACCTATAATTCACCCCTCCACTTT